These 10 T cell receptor beta chains came from one sample sequenced in a study of CD8 T cells in Susac syndrome. A quantity of about 0.5 to 1 ug RNA underwent reverse transcription using random hexamers. TCRdb independently ran MiXCR on the immunoSEQ multiplex PCR reads; one entry per CDR3 protein. The sample gives under 200,000 distinct CDR3 sequences, 95% of which show up once; around 0.15% is in the top ten. The material sequenced was CD8+ T cells from PBMCs. The receptors were sampled from a human donor with multiple sclerosis.

The rearrangement uses TRBV25-1 and TRBJ1-2; D ambiguous. CDR3 length equals 12 residues. Trimming pared 3 bases from V and 5 bases from J, leaving 7 bases between. The V gene's germline CDR1 is MGHDK and CDR2 SYGVNS. The CDR3 bases are TGTGCCAGCAGTGAGTGGGAGTATGGCTACACCTTC. Translation: CASSEWEYGYTF.

J is TRBJ1-5 and V is TRBV12-5; D unclear. The V end lost 6 bases, the J end lost 3 bases, and 9 bases lay between the germline ends. CDR3 length equals 13 residues. Germline V gene sequence: CDR1 LGHNT, CDR2 FRNRAP. CDR3 sequence (DNA): TGTGCTAGTGGGGACCGATACAATCAGCCCCAGCATTTT. Translated, it gives CASGDRYNQPQHF.

The gene calls are TRBV27 and TRBJ2-1; D is tentatively TRBD1 or TRBD2 (5 bases each). CDR3 length: 14 residues. The V and J ends lost 4 bases and 9 bases respectively, with 16 bases between them. Per germline, CDR1 MNHEY and CDR2 SMNVEV (reference sequence). The CDR3 loop is CASSSGTLGSEQFF. The DNA of the CDR3 is TGTGCCAGCAGTTCAGGGACCCTAGGCAGTGAGCAGTTCTTC.

This chain uses TRBV20-1 with TRBJ2-7; D is perhaps TRBD2 (6 bases). This CDR3 has 14 residues. Germline CDR1 DFQATT, CDR2 SNEGSKA (reference sequence). The ends were cut back, 0 bases at V and 1 base at J, with 10 bases in the middle. CDR3 in DNA: TGCAGTGCTAGAGATCGCGGGGAGTCCTACGAGCAGTACTTC. Residues: CSARDRGESYEQYF.

The chain uses TRBV7-9 and TRBJ1-1; 8 nucleotides match TRBD1. V was pared by 1 base and J by 8 bases, with 12 bases of the junction left unmatched. There are 16 residues in the CDR3. The germline CDR1 and CDR2 sequences are SEHNR and FQNEAQ (reference sequence). The CDR3: CASSLGPGGPSSEAFF. DNA of the CDR3: TGTGCCAGCAGCTTAGGCCCAGGGGGCCCATCCTCGGAAGCTTTCTTT.

This sequence joins TRBV29-1 and TRBJ1-2, with 7 bases matching TRBD1. The germline gives CDR1 SQVTM, CDR2 ANQGSEA. The CDR3 totals 12 residues. V was clipped by 6 bases and J by 7 bases; unmatched bases: 8. The CDR3 DNA is TGCAGCGTAAAAGACAGGGTGGTTGGCTACACCTTC. Its translation is CSVKDRVVGYTF.

The chain has TRBV6-5 and TRBJ2-2; possibly TRBD2 for D (6 bases). The CDR3 contains 15 residues. CDR1 is MNHEY, CDR2 SVGAGI, per germline. V was trimmed by 7 bases and J by 5 bases, leaving 17 bases between them. CDR3 in DNA: TGTGCCAGCACCCCCGCGGGGAGGCAAACCGGGGAGCTGTTTTTT. Translated, it gives CASTPAGRQTGELFF.

The V and J genes are TRBV18 and TRBJ1-2; 8 bases map to TRBD1. The CDR3 runs 15 residues. V dropped 6 bases and J dropped 4; count of bases not matched to a gene: 10. Germline V CDR1 and CDR2: KGHSH, LQKENI. CDR3 sequence reads: CASSLDREVIYGYTF. CDR3 nucleotide sequence: TGTGCCAGCTCCCTGGACAGGGAGGTGATCTATGGCTACACCTTC.

The gene calls are TRBV29-1 and TRBJ1-1; no reliable D call. V lost 5 bases, J lost 0 bases, and 7 bases lay in between. The CDR3 loop spans 12 amino acids. Germline loops: CDR1 SQVTM, CDR2 ANQGSEA. The CDR3 region has the DNA TGCAGCGTTATTCCCTTGAACACTGAAGCTTTCTTT. Its protein product is CSVIPLNTEAFF. Variable domain in full (rest from reference TRBV29-1 and TRBJ1-1): SAVISQKPSRDICQRGTSLTIQCQVDSQVTMMFWYRQQPGQSLTLIATANQGSEATYESGFVIDKFPISRPNLTFSTLTVSNMSPEDSSIYLCSVIPLNTEAFFGQGTRLTVV.

This sequence joins TRBV5-1 and TRBJ2-1, with 7 bases fitting TRBD1. The germline CDR1 and CDR2 sequences are SGHRS and YFSETQ. V was clipped by 4 bases and J by 2 bases; unmatched bases: 6. This CDR3 is built from 15 residues. The CDR3 sequence: CASSNSGTAYNEQFF. Written as DNA, the CDR3 is TGCGCCAGCAGCAACTCCGGGACAGCCTACAATGAGCAGTTCTTC.